This TCR beta chain was sequenced for a study of T cells after yellow fever vaccination. Study results and caveats: Boosting was followed by the reappearance of most primary-vaccination clones (about 97% CD4, 85% to 90% CD8). There was a possibility that FACS-sorted repertoires contained abundant clonotypes contaminating from the bulk population. Clonotypes found in both CD4 and CD8 compartments made up a small share. By day 5 rather than day 15, the secondary response had peaked, though it was weaker.

TCRdb ran MiXCR on the 5' RACE reads and lists one entry per CDR3 protein. Of 500,000 to 650,000 distinct CDR3 sequences in the sample, 9% to 15% were seen once. With respect to this clonotype: Antigen unknown.

This receptor was identified in a man aged 30-40 years who received the YFV17D yellow fever vaccine. The input for sequencing was PBMCs, taken on the day of the yellow fever booster vaccination.

CDR3 sequence: CASSSSGQRNTEAFF. In DNA form, the CDR3 reads TGTGCCAGCAGTTCGTCGGGACAGCGGAACACTGAAGCTTTCTTT. This chain links TRBV12-3 or TRBV12-4 with TRBJ1-1; 7 bases are shared with TRBD1. V trimming: 4 bases; J trimming: 1 base; junction bases outside the gene matches: 6. The CDR3 spans 15 residues.